The rows below give T cell receptor beta chains drawn from one sample of a study of tumor-infiltrating lymphocytes in glioblastoma multiforme. TCRdb independently ran MiXCR on the multiplex PCR reads; one entry per CDR3 protein. The data hold over 10,000 distinct CDR3 sequences, with approximately 70% observed a single time. The sample comprised brain tumor tissue. Source of these receptors: a male donor with glioblastoma. The CDR3 runs from the conserved cysteine through the conserved F or W. The order of the fields is D gene, V gene, J gene, clone size, CDR3 DNA, CDR3 protein. D genes are given only for firm matches. The size entry is marked missing in some rows and otherwise reads once, few, many or a size class.

>NA|TRBV11-2|TRBJ2-3|NA
TGTGCCAGCAGCCTACGCCTGGACAGTTCCACAGATACGCAGTATTTT
CASSLRLDSSTDTQYF
>NA|TRBV6-1|TRBJ2-7|once
TGTGCCAGCAGTGAATCCCCGAGCGGAGTCTGGGAGCAGTACTTC
CASSESPSGVWEQYF
>TRBD1|TRBV2|TRBJ1-5|NA
TGTGCCAGCAGAGGGGGCGCGGGCAATCAGCCCCAGCATTTT
CASRGGAGNQPQHF
>TRBD1|TRBV7-3|TRBJ2-7|NA
TGTGCCAGCAGCTTTCACAACAGGGGTTACAACGAGCAGTACTTC
CASSFHNRGYNEQYF
>TRBD1|TRBV11-1|TRBJ1-1|NA
TGTGCCAGCAGCTTCCCAGGGACAGGGGGCGCTGAAGCTTTCTTC
CASSFPGTGGAEAFF
>NA|TRBV4-1|TRBJ1-1|NA
TGCGCCAGCAGCCGACTGAAGGGTGGGAACACTGAAGCTTTCTTT
CASSRLKGGNTEAFF
>NA|TRBV3-1|TRBJ2-1|NA
TGTGCCAGCAGCCAATTTGGGGAATTATACTCCTACAATGAGCAGGTCTTC
CASSQFGELYSYNEQVF
>TRBD1|TRBV20-1|TRBJ1-1|NA
TGCAGTGCTAGAGGTTTAAGGGACAGGGAGGTGAACACTGAAGCTTTCTTT
CSARGLRDREVNTEAFF
>NA|TRBV4-1|TRBJ2-7|NA
TGCGCCAGAAGCCTAGATTGGGGGTACGAGCAATACTTC
CARSLDWGYEQYF
>NA|TRBV11-3|TRBJ2-5|NA
TGTGCCAGTTCAGACAGTTTTGGAGAGACCCAGAACTTC
CASSDSFGETQNF
>NA|TRBV20-1|TRBJ2-1|NA
TGCAGTGCTTCTGACCCACGTAACCGCAATGAGCAGTTCTTC
CSASDPRNRNEQFF
>TRBD1|TRBV11-2|TRBJ2-3|NA
TGTGCCAGAAGCTTACAGGGGGCGTGGACAGATACGCGTTTTTTT
CARSLQGAWTDTRFF
>NA|TRBV19|TRBJ2-7|few
TGTGCCAGTAGTATGACCTACAGGGACTACGAGCAGTACTTC
CASSMTYRDYEQYF
>NA|TRBV12-3/TRBV12-4|TRBJ2-1|few
TGTGCCAGTTCCGAGGGGAATGAGCAGTTCTTC
CASSEGNEQFF
>TRBD1|TRBV29-1|TRBJ1-6|NA
TGCAGCGCTTCCAGGGACAGAAAATCACCCCTCCACTTT
CSASRDRKSPLHF
>NA|TRBV4-1|TRBJ2-7|NA
TGCGCCAGCAGCACATATAGCAAGAGCTCCTACGAGCAGTACTTC
CASSTYSKSSYEQYF
>NA|TRBV11-2|TRBJ1-1|once
TGTGCCAGCAGCTTGATGGTCGCGGGGAACACTGAAGCTTTCTTT
CASSLMVAGNTEAFF
>NA|TRBV29-1|TRBJ1-4|once
TGCAGCGTTGCAATTATTGGCGTTAATGAAACACTGTTTTTC
CSVAIIGVNETLFF
>TRBD2|TRBV29-1|TRBJ2-3|medium-sized
TGCAGCGTTGCCCAGCGGGAGAGGGGCACAGATACGCAGTATTTT
CSVAQRERGTDTQYF
>NA|TRBV29-1|TRBJ1-2|NA
TGCAGCGTTGAGTACGGTAACTATGGCTACATCTTC
CSVEYGNYGYIF
>NA|TRBV14|TRBJ2-7|NA
NA
CASSQDSFGTGAYEQYF
>NA|TRBV6-6|TRBJ1-4|few
TGTGCCAGCAGTTACTCCACGGCCAGACGGGAAAACCTATTTTTT
CASSYSTARRENLFF
>NA|TRBV12-3/TRBV12-4|TRBJ1-6|NA
TGTGCCAGCAGTTTAAAACTTTCACCCCTCCACTTT
CASSLKLSPLHF
>TRBD2|TRBV29-1|TRBJ2-1|medium-sized
TGCAGCGTTCGGACTAGCGGGAGAACCAATGAGCAGTTCTTC
CSVRTSGRTNEQFF
>NA|TRBV4-1|TRBJ2-3|NA
TGCGCCAGCAGCCGGATTAACGGGGAGACAGATACGCAGTATTTT
CASSRINGETDTQYF
>TRBD2|TRBV3-1|TRBJ2-3|NA
TGTGCCAGCAGCCCTTGGGGGGGGACGCAGTATTTT
CASSPWGGTQYF
>NA|TRBV5-4|TRBJ1-2|medium-sized
TGTGCCAGCAGCTTAGGAGGGAACTATGGCTACACCTTC
CASSLGGNYGYTF
>NA|TRBV29-1|TRBJ1-2|NA
TGCAGCGTTGAAGCGGTTCCCAACCACTATGGCTACACCTTC
CSVEAVPNHYGYTF
>NA|TRBV11-3|TRBJ2-1|NA
TGTGCCAGCAGCCCCGGACAAAGTGAGCAGTTTTTC
CASSPGQSEQFF
>NA|TRBV6-5|TRBJ2-1|NA
TGTGGCAGTAGCTACGGGCCGGGCTTCGGTGAGCAGTTCTTC
CGSSYGPGFGEQFF
>NA|TRBV29-1|TRBJ2-3|NA
TGCAGCGTTGATCCCAGCAGCACAGATACGCAGTATTTT
CSVDPSSTDTQYF
>TRBD1|TRBV20-1|TRBJ1-2|NA
TGCAGTCCTAAAGCCCAAGGGAAAAACAGGGGCTATGGCTACACCTTC
CSPKAQGKNRGYGYTF
>TRBD1|TRBV11-1|TRBJ2-7|NA
TGTGCCAGCAGGTGGACAGGGGATGTCGAGCAATACTTC
CASRWTGDVEQYF
>TRBD1|TRBV27|TRBJ2-7|few
TGTGCCAGCAGTTCCGGGACAGCTACCTACGAGCAGTACTTC
CASSSGTATYEQYF
>TRBD2|TRBV20-1|TRBJ2-1|NA
TGCAGTGCTAGAGAACCTAGCGGGGGATACAATGAGCAGTTCTTC
CSAREPSGGYNEQFF
>NA|TRBV11-3|TRBJ2-1|NA
TGTGCCAACAGCTTAGTTCCCGATGGGCAGTCCTTC
CANSLVPDGQSF
>NA|TRBV25-1|TRBJ1-2|NA
TGTGCCAGCAGTACTCATTCGGGGACATACGATGGCTACACCTTC
CASSTHSGTYDGYTF
>NA|TRBV10-3|TRBJ2-2|NA
TGTGCCATCAGTGAGTCGGGGGCTTCGGCCGGGGAGCTGTTTTTT
CAISESGASAGELFF
>TRBD2|TRBV11-3|TRBJ2-1|few
TGTGCCAGCAGCTCAAGAGGGTGGGGGGGGGACAATGAGCAGTTCTTC
CASSSRGWGGDNEQFF
>NA|TRBV30|TRBJ2-7|NA
TGTGCCTGGGTGAGGGGCTACGAGCAGTACTTC
CAWVRGYEQYF
>NA|TRBV11-2|TRBJ2-1|NA
TGTGTCAGCTTAGATAGGGGGAATGAGCAGTTATTC
CVSLDRGNEQLF
>NA|TRBV5-6|TRBJ2-5|NA
TGTGCCAGCAGCTTGGACTCGGCGGAGACCCAGTACTTC
CASSLDSAETQYF
>TRBD2|TRBV20-1|TRBJ2-3|few
TGCAGTGCTCCACTAGCGGGAGGACACACAGATACGCAGTATTTT
CSAPLAGGHTDTQYF
>NA|TRBV12-3/TRBV12-4|TRBJ1-1|NA
TGTGCCAGCAGACTAACGGTGAACACTGAAGCTTTCTTT
CASRLTVNTEAFF